Below, 6 T cell receptor beta chains from the same sample are listed, as sequenced in a study of T cells of healthy individuals. One entry per CDR3 protein results from TCRdb running MiXCR on the 5' RACE reads. The table includes approximately 100,000 distinct CDR3 sequences, 15% to 20% detected once. These receptors were obtained from a human donor in good health.

This clonotype was detected many times. The V and J genes are TRBV28 and TRBJ1-6; D gene unclear. CDR1 is MDHEN and CDR2 is SYDVKM in the germline V gene. V was clipped by 6 bases and J by 10 bases, with 19 bases between them. This CDR3 contains 15 residues. DNA of the CDR3: TGTGCCAGCAGCCCAATAGACGGCGGACGGTCACCCCTCCACTTT. Translating it yields CASSPIDGGRSPLHF. The whole variable domain, filled in from reference TRBV28 and TRBJ1-6, reads DVKVTQSSRYLVKRTGEKVFLECVQDMDHENMFWYRQDPGLGLRLIYFSYDVKMKEKGDIPEGYSVSREKKERFSLILESASTNQTSMYLCASSPIDGGRSPLHFGNGTRLTVT.

The chain uses TRBV7-9 and TRBJ2-1, with 13 positions matching TRBD2. There are 17 residues in the CDR3. Germline loops: CDR1 SEHNR, CDR2 FQNEAQ (reference sequence). Trimming removed 5 bases from V and 4 bases from J; junction bases left unmatched: 8. In DNA form, the CDR3 reads TGTGCCAGCAGCATCCGGACTAGCGGGAGAGCATACAATGAGCAGTTCTTC. The encoded protein is CASSIRTSGRAYNEQFF. The entire variable domain, with the rest obtained from reference TRBV7-9 and TRBJ2-1, is as follows: DTGVSQNPRHKITKRGQNVTFRCDPISEHNRLYWYRQTLGQGPEFLTYFQNEAQLEKSRLLSDRFSAERPKGSFSTLEIQRTEQGDSAMYLCASSIRTSGRAYNEQFFGPGTRLTVL.

This rearrangement joins TRBV6-2 or TRBV6-3 to TRBJ1-1; 7 nucleotides match TRBD1. The ends lost 5 bases at V and 4 bases at J; junction bases unmatched: 7. The germline V gene has CDR1 MNHEY and CDR2 SVGEGT. The CDR3 loop spans 14 amino acids. The CDR3 loop reads CASSPRQGATEAFF. DNA of the CDR3: TGTGCCAGCAGTCCACGACAGGGCGCCACTGAAGCTTTCTTT.

V is TRBV7-9 and J is TRBJ1-1; 7 bases agree with TRBD1. Trimming removed 7 bases from V and 11 bases from J; junction bases left unmatched: 13. CDR1 SEHNR and CDR2 FQNEAQ come from the germline V gene (reference sequence). CDR3 length equals 13 residues. The CDR3 reads CASTPWGSGGAFF. As DNA, the CDR3 is TGTGCCAGCACCCCATGGGGTTCAGGGGGGGCTTTCTTT.

The chain recombines TRBV11-3 with TRBJ2-2; D possibly corresponds to TRBD1 (5 bases). The CDR3 is made up of 13 amino acids. V gave up 7 bases and J gave up 7 bases, with 13 bases separating them. Germline CDR1 is SGHNT and CDR2 is YENEEA. CDR3 coding DNA: TGTGCCAGCATCGGGCAGGGTGACGGGGAGCTGTTTTTT. Translated, it gives CASIGQGDGELFF.

This clonotype was observed at least ten times. V usage is TRBV20-1 and J usage is TRBJ2-1, with 13 bases identical to TRBD2. CDR1 DFQATT and CDR2 SNEGSKA come from the germline V gene (reference sequence). The CDR3 spans 19 residues. Trimming at V came to 3 bases and at J to 8 bases, leaving 19 bases not matched to a gene. The CDR3 is CSASAPPIPGLAGDDEQFF. DNA of the CDR3: TGCAGTGCTAGTGCGCCACCCATACCCGGACTAGCGGGAGATGATGAGCAGTTCTTC.